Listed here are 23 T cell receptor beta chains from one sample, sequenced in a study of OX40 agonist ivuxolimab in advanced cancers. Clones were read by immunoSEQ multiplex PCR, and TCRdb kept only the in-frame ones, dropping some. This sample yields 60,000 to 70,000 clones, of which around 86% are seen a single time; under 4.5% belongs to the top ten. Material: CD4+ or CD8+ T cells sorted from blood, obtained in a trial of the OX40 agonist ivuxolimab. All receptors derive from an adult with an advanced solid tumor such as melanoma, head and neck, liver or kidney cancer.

CDR3 DNA sequence: TGTGCCAGCAGCTCCCTTGACAGGGAGGGGGAGACCCAGTACTTC. Amino acid sequence: CASSSLDREGETQYF. The V and J genes are TRBV7-2 and TRBJ2-5; D assignment may be TRBD1 or TRBD2 (7 bases each). The germline gives CDR1 SGHTA, CDR2 FQGNSA. The CDR3 totals 15 residues. V was trimmed by 4 bases and J by 5 bases, leaving 17 bases between them.

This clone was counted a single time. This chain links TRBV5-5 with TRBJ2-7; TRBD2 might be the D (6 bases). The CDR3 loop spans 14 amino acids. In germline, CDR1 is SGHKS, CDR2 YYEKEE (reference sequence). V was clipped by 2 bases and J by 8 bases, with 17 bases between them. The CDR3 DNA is TGTGCCAGCAGCTTACAAGGGGTAGCGGCCAAGCAGTACTTC. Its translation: CASSLQGVAAKQYF.

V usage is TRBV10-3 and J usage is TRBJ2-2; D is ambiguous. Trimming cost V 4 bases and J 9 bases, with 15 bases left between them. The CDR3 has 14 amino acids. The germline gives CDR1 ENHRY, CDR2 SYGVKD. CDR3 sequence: CAISGHDESRELFF. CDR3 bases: TGTGCCATCAGTGGACACGACGAATCCCGGGAGCTGTTTTTT.

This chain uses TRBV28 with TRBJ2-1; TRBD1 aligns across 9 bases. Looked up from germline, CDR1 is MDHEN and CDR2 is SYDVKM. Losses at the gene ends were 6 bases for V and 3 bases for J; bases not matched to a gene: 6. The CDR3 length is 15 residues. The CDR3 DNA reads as TGTGCCAGCAGCAGACCGGGACAGGGCTACAATGAGCAGTTCTTC. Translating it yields CASSRPGQGYNEQFF.

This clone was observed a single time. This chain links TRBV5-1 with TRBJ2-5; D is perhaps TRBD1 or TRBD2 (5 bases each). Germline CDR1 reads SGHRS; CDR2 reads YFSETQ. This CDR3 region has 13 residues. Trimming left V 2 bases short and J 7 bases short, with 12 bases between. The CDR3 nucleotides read TGCGCCAGCAGCTTTGGGACCTCGGGGACCCAGTACTTC. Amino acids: CASSFGTSGTQYF.

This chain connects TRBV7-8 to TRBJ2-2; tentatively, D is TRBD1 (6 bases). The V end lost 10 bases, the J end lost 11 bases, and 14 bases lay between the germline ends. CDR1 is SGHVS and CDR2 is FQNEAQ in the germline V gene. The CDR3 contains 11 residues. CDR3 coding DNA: TGTGCCACCTCAAGGGACATTGAGCTGTTTTTT. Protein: CATSRDIELFF.

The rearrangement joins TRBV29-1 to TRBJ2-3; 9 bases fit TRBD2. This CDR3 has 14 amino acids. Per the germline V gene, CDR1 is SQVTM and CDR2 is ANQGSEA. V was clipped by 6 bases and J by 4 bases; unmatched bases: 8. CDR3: CSVSPSGNSDTQYF. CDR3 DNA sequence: TGCAGCGTCAGCCCTAGCGGGAACTCAGATACGCAGTATTTT.

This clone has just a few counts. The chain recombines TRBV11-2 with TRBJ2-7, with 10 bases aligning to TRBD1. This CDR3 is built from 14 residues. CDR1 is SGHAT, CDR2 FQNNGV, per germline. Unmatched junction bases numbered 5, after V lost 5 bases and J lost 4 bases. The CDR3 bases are TGTGCCAGCAGCCAAGGGACAGGGGCTTACGAGCAGTACTTC. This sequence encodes CASSQGTGAYEQYF.

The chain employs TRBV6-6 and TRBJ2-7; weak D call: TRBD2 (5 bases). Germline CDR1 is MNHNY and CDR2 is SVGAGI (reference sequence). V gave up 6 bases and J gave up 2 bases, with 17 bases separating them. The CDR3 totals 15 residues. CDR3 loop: CASSPTSSRAYEQYF. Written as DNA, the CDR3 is TGTGCCAGCAGCCCAACTAGTTCCCGTGCCTACGAGCAGTACTTC.

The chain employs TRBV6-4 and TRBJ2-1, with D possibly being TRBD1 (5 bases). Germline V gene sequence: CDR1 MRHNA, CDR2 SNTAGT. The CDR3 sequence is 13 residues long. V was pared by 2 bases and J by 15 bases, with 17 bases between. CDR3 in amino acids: CASSDRPQGVRFF. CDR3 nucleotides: TGTGCCAGCAGTGACCGCCCCCAGGGCGTCAGGTTCTTC.

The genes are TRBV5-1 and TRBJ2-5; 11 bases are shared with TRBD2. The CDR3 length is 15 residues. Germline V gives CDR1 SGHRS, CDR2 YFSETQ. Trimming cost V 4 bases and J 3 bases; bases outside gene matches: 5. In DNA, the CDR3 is TGCGCCAGCAGCAGTACTAGCGGGGGAAAAGAGACCCAGTACTTC. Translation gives CASSSTSGGKETQYF.

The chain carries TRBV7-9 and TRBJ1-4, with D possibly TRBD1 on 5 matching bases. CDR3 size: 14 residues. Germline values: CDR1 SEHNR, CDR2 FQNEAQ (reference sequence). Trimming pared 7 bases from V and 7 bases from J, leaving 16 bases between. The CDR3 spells CASTREGLGEKLFF. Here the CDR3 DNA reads TGTGCCAGCACTCGAGAGGGACTGGGTGAAAAACTGTTTTTT. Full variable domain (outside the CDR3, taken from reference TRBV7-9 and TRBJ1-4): DTGVSQNPRHKITKRGQNVTFRCDPISEHNRLYWYRQTLGQGPEFLTYFQNEAQLEKSRLLSDRFSAERPKGSFSTLEIQRTEQGDSAMYLCASTREGLGEKLFFGSGTQLSVL.

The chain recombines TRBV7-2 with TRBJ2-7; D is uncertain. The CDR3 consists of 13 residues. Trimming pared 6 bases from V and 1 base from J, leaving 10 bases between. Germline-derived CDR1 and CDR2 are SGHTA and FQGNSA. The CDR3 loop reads CASSVTPSYEQYF. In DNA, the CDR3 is TGTGCCAGCAGTGTAACCCCATCCTACGAGCAGTACTTC.

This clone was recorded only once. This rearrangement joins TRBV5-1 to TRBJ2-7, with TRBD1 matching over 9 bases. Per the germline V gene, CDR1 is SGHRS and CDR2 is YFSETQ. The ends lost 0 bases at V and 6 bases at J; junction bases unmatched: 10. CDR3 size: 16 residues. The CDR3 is CASSLGTPGQGFEQYF. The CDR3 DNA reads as TGCGCCAGCAGCTTGGGGACCCCGGGACAGGGATTCGAGCAGTACTTC.

The CDR3 protein is CASSLGVGIYEQYF. The CDR3 DNA is TGTGCCAGCAGCTTAGGGGTGGGGATCTACGAGCAGTACTTC. The chain joins TRBV7-9 to TRBJ2-7; D is uncertain. The CDR3 loop spans 14 amino acids. The V end lost 1 base, the J end lost 3 bases, and 10 bases lay between the germline ends. Germline V gene sequence: CDR1 SEHNR, CDR2 FQNEAQ (reference sequence).

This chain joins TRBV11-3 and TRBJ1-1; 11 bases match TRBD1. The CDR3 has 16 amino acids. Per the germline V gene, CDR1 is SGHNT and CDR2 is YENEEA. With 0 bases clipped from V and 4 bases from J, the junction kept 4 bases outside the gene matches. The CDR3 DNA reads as TGTGCCAGCAGCTTAGAGGGGACAGGGGGGCCCACTGAAGCTTTCTTT. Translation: CASSLEGTGGPTEAFF.

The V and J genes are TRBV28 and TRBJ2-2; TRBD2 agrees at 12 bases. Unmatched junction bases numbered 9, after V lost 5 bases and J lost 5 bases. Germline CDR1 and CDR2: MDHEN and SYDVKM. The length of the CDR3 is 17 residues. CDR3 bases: TGTGCCAGCAGTACCGGACTAGCGGGATATTGGACCGGGGAGCTGTTTTTT. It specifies CASSTGLAGYWTGELFF.

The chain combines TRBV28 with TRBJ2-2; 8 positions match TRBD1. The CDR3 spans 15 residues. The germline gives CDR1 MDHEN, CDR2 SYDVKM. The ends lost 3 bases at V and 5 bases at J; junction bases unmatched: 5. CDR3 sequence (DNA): TGTGCCAGCAGTTTTTTCCGGACAGGGACCGGGGAGCTGTTTTTT. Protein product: CASSFFRTGTGELFF. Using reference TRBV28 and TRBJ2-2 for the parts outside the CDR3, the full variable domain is DVKVTQSSRYLVKRTGEKVFLECVQDMDHENMFWYRQDPGLGLRLIYFSYDVKMKEKGDIPEGYSVSREKKERFSLILESASTNQTSMYLCASSFFRTGTGELFFGEGSRLTVL.

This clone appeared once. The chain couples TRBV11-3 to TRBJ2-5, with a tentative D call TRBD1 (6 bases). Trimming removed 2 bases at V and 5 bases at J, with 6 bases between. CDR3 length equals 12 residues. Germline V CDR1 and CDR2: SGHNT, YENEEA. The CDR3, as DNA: TGTGCCAGCAGCTTAAGGGGGGAGACCCAGTACTTC. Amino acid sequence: CASSLRGETQYF. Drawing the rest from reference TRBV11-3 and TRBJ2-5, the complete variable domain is EAGVVQSPRYKIIEKKQPVAFWCNPISGHNTLYWYLQNLGQGPELLIRYENEEAVDDSQLPKDRFSAERLKGVDSTLKIQPAELGDSAVYLCASSLRGETQYFGPGTRLLVL.

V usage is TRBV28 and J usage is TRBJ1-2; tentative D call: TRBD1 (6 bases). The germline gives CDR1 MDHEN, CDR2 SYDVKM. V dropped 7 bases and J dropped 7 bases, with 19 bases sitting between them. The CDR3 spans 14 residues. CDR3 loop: CASIRAERGGGYTF. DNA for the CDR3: TGTGCCAGCATTCGGGCAGAAAGAGGGGGTGGCTACACCTTC.

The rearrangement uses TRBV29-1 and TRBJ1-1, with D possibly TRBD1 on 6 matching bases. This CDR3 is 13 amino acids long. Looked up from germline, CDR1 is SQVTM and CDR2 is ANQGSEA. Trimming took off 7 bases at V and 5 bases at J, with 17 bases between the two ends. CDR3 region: CSAHRELGTEAFF. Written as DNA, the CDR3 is TGCAGCGCCCACAGGGAGTTGGGGACTGAAGCTTTCTTT.

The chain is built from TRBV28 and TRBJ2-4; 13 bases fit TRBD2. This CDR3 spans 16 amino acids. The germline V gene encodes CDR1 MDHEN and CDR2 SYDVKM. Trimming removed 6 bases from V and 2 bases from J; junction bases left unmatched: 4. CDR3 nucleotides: TGTGCCAGCAGAAAACTAGCGGGAGGGCCCAAAAACATTCAGTACTTC. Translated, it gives CASRKLAGGPKNIQYF.

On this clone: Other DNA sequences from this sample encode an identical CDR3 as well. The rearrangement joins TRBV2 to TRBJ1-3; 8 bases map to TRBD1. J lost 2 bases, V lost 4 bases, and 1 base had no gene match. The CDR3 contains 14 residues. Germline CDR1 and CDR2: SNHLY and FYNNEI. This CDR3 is CASSGTGTGNTIYF. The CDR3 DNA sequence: TGTGCCAGCAGTGGGACAGGGACTGGAAACACCATATATTTT.